Shown below are 15 T cell receptor beta chains from a single sample sequenced in a study of liver allograft versus peripheral blood T cells. In the study overall: The study compared liver allograft T cell receptor repertoires against peripheral blood repertoires of liver transplant recipients.

Each CDR3 protein gets one entry after TCRdb re-called the reads with MiXCR. Of some 9,000 distinct CDR3 sequences listed, around 26% are singletons. The receptors derive from a human patient who had a liver transplant. Some T cells may arise from the graft donor.

Only one count was recorded for this clonotype. CDR3 in DNA: TGTGCCAGCAGTTTCCCGGGACAGGGGGCGTACGAGCAGTACTTC. It translates to CASSFPGQGAYEQYF. The V call is TRBV6-6, the J call TRBJ2-7, with 12 bases fitting TRBD1. The J segment lost 4 bases and the V segment lost 4 bases, leaving 5 bases of the junction unmatched. CDR1 is MNHNY and CDR2 is SVGAGI in the germline V gene (reference sequence). This CDR3 is built from 15 residues.

This rearrangement joins TRBV9 to TRBJ2-2; 7 nucleotides align to TRBD1. With V trimmed by 3 bases and J by 4 bases, 3 bases remained unmatched. CDR3 size: 14 residues. Looked up from germline, CDR1 is SGDLS and CDR2 is YYNGEE. The CDR3 here is CASSGYRGTGELFF. The CDR3 region has the DNA TGTGCCAGCAGCGGCTACAGGGGCACCGGGGAGCTGTTTTTT.

V is TRBV19 and J is TRBJ2-7, with 8 bases aligning to TRBD2. Germline assignment: CDR1 LNHDA and CDR2 SQIVND (reference sequence). This CDR3 is 15 amino acids long. V was clipped by 3 bases and J by 5 bases; unmatched bases: 9. The CDR3 loop is CASSMVGAGAHEQYF. The CDR3 DNA is TGTGCCAGTAGTATGGTGGGAGCGGGAGCCCACGAGCAGTACTTC. The entire variable domain, with the rest obtained from reference TRBV19 and TRBJ2-7, is as follows: DGGITQSPKYLFRKEGQNVTLSCEQNLNHDAMYWYRQDPGQGLRLIYYSQIVNDFQKGDIAEGYSVSREKKESFPLTVTSAQKNPTAFYLCASSMVGAGAHEQYFGPGTRLTVT.

This rearrangement joins TRBV10-3 to TRBJ1-1; 9 bases are shared with TRBD1. The V gene's germline CDR1 is ENHRY and CDR2 SYGVKD. V gave up 5 bases and J gave up 1 base; unmatched junction bases: 2. CDR3 size: 14 residues. The CDR3 loop is CAISPGQGNTEAFF. Written as DNA, the CDR3 is TGTGCCATCAGTCCGGGACAGGGGAACACTGAAGCTTTCTTT.

This clonotype was detected only a few times. This chain joins TRBV19 and TRBJ1-5; D unclear. This CDR3 is 14 amino acids long. Trimming cost V 5 bases and J 4 bases, with 12 bases left between them. CDR1 is LNHDA and CDR2 is SQIVND in the germline V gene (reference sequence). CDR3 sequence reads: CASSGATINQPQHF. The CDR3 DNA is TGTGCCAGTAGTGGTGCCACCATTAATCAGCCCCAGCATTTT.

This clonotype is labeled medium-sized. The rearrangement joins TRBV19 to TRBJ1-4, with a weak D call TRBD1 (5 bases). The ends were cut back, 3 bases at V and 7 bases at J, with 9 bases in the middle. The CDR3 sequence is 13 residues long. Germline-derived CDR1 and CDR2 are LNHDA and SQIVND (reference sequence). CDR3 region: CASSIVGVEKLFF. In DNA, the CDR3 is TGTGCCAGTAGTATCGTAGGGGTTGAAAAACTGTTTTTT.

This clonotype rates as medium-sized. The chain is built from TRBV20-1 and TRBJ1-1; 8 bases match TRBD1. The CDR3 has 13 amino acids. The V segment lost 5 bases and the J segment 5 bases; nucleotides outside the gene matches: 7. Germline CDR1 reads DFQATT; CDR2 reads SNEGSKA (reference sequence). The CDR3 sequence is CSAATGGETEAFF. The DNA for the CDR3 is TGCAGTGCTGCAACAGGGGGGGAGACTGAAGCTTTCTTT.

The CDR3 nucleotides are TGTGCCACCAGCAGAGATCCAACAGGTAGAAACACCATATATTTT. Protein sequence: CATSRDPTGRNTIYF. This chain links TRBV15 with TRBJ1-3; D may be TRBD1 (5 bases). The CDR3 consists of 15 residues. V was cut by 0 bases and J by 5 bases, with 11 bases left in between. Germline values: CDR1 LNHNV, CDR2 YYDKDF (reference sequence). The whole variable domain, filled in from reference TRBV15 and TRBJ1-3, reads DAMVIQNPRYQVTQFGKPVTLSCSQTLNHNVMYWYQQKSSQAPKLLFHYYDKDFNNEADTPDNFQSRRPNTSFCFLDIRSPGLGDTAMYLCATSRDPTGRNTIYFGEGSWLTVV.

This clonotype counts as medium-sized (0.01 to 0.1%). This sequence joins TRBV29-1 and TRBJ1-1, with unresolved D. The germline CDR1 and CDR2 sequences are SQVTM and ANQGSEA. The CDR3 contains 12 residues. V gave up 7 bases and J gave up 1 base, with 10 bases separating them. CDR3 DNA: TGCAGCGCAACCACAGCGAACACTGAAGCTTTCTTT. It translates to CSATTANTEAFF.

The chain uses TRBV27 and TRBJ1-2, with TRBD1 matching 8 bases. V dropped 5 bases and J dropped 8; count of bases not matched to a gene: 7. The length of the CDR3 is 13 residues. From germline, CDR1 is MNHEY and CDR2 SMNVEV (reference sequence). In nucleotides, the CDR3 is TGTGCCAGCAGTGCCCAGGGGGCGCAGGGCTACACCTTC. This gives the protein CASSAQGAQGYTF.

V is TRBV12-3 or TRBV12-4 and J is TRBJ2-7, with a weak D call TRBD2 (6 bases). This CDR3 comprises 13 residues. Deletions cut 1 base from V and 5 bases from J, with 9 bases between. The CDR3 DNA sequence: TGTGCCAGCAGTTTAGACGGGGGAGACGAGCAGTACTTC. Translated, it gives CASSLDGGDEQYF.

By frequency in the sample, this clonotype is medium-sized. J is TRBJ1-4 and V is TRBV18; TRBD1 might be the D (5 bases). Trimming stripped 1 base from V and 5 bases from J, with 14 bases between. The length of the CDR3 is 16 residues. From germline, CDR1 is KGHSH and CDR2 LQKENI. The CDR3 sequence is CASSPRSSGTNEKLFF. The CDR3 nucleotides read TGTGCCAGCTCACCACGTAGTAGTGGGACGAATGAAAAACTGTTTTTT.

By sample share, this clonotype is medium-sized (0.01 to 0.1%). This chain links TRBV27 with TRBJ2-1, with TRBD2 identical over 8 bases. From germline, CDR1 is MNHEY and CDR2 SMNVEV (reference sequence). Trimming removed 9 bases from V and 6 bases from J; junction bases left unmatched: 10. CDR3 size: 14 residues. In DNA form, the CDR3 reads TGTGCCAGGGCAAGGGGCGGGGGGTCCAATGAGCAGTTCTTC. Its protein product is CARARGGGSNEQFF.

The chain is built from TRBV7-2 and TRBJ2-1; weak D call: TRBD1 (6 bases). CDR3 length: 14 amino acids. V shed 1 base and J shed 5 bases, with 9 bases lying between them. Per the germline V gene, CDR1 is SGHTA and CDR2 is FQGNSA. Here the CDR3 DNA reads TGTGCCAGCAGCTTAGGCCCAGGGGACAATGAGCAGTTCTTC. This encodes CASSLGPGDNEQFF.

The chain couples TRBV14 to TRBJ1-4, with 7 positions matching TRBD1. The CDR3 has 16 amino acids. Germline lookup yields CDR1 SGHDN and CDR2 FVKESK. V dropped 3 bases and J dropped 4; count of bases not matched to a gene: 8. This CDR3 is CASSHLSGQYNEKLFF. DNA of the CDR3: TGTGCCAGCAGCCATCTCTCGGGACAGTATAATGAAAAACTGTTTTTT.